The clone carrying this TCR beta chain has at least ten counts. Preparation of the TCRbeta library involved a method that used unique molecular identifiers. Each CDR3 protein is one row after TCRdb ran MiXCR on the PCR reads. The table has 350,000 to 450,000 distinct CDR3 sequences, 13% seen once. This entry is derived from a study of T-cell reconstitution after alpha-beta-depleted transplantation in children. V lost 1 base, J lost 7 bases, and 10 bases lay in between. CDR1 and CDR2 from the germline V gene are SGHTA and FQGNSA. The CDR3 is 13 residues long. The rearrangement uses TRBV7-2 and TRBJ1-1; no firm D call. The sequence derives from a human donor who donated a stem cell graft to a child with Fanconi anemia. The input for sequencing was PBMCs, taken from the stem cell graft. The CDR3 DNA reads as TGTGCCAGCAGCTTAGAAAGTCAGTTTGAAGCTTTCTTT. Translation: CASSLESQFEAFF.